This entry lists 10 T cell receptor beta chains sequenced from one sample in a study of blood T cell repertoires in COVID-19. Clones were sequenced by immunoSEQ multiplex PCR, and TCRdb holds only the in-frame ones, with some missing. The repertoire consists of roughly 240,000 clones, with approximately 80% occurring once and the leading ten covering under 2%. Sequenced input: peripheral blood. The receptors originated from a woman of 80 years or more with acute or convalescent COVID-19.

The chain has TRBV4-2 and TRBJ1-6; no definite D call. The length of the CDR3 is 17 residues. Trimming stripped 0 bases from V and 7 bases from J, with 16 bases between. CDR1 is LGHNA and CDR2 is YNFKEQ in the germline V gene. The CDR3 DNA reads as TGTGCCAGCAGCCAAGATATGCGTGGTAGAGGAAATTCACCCCTCCACTTT. Translating gives CASSQDMRGRGNSPLHF.

The rearrangement links TRBV7-2 to TRBJ2-7; 9 bases align to TRBD1. J was trimmed by 1 base and V by 5 bases; bases with no gene match: 12. There are 17 residues in the CDR3. Germline-derived CDR1 and CDR2 are SGHTA and FQGNSA. The DNA of the CDR3 is TGTGCCAGCAGCCCAGGACAGGGGTGGGACCTATCCTACGAGCAGTACTTC. Its translation is CASSPGQGWDLSYEQYF.

This clone was observed a handful of times. The chain couples TRBV3-1 (or the pseudogene TRBV3-2) to TRBJ1-2; D is unclear. CDR3 length equals 14 residues. V lost 1 base, J lost 4 bases, and 10 bases lay in between. Germline CDR1 and CDR2: LGHDT and YNNKEL (reference sequence). CDR3 DNA sequence: TGTGCCAGCAGCCAAGCCCCAGATTCCTATGGCTACACCTTC. This encodes CASSQAPDSYGYTF.

V is TRBV5-1 and J is TRBJ1-1; the match to TRBD1 covers 11 bases. Unmatched junction bases numbered 10, after V lost 4 bases and J lost 2 bases. The germline V gene has CDR1 SGHRS and CDR2 YFSETQ. The CDR3 totals 17 residues. In DNA form, the CDR3 reads TGCGCCAGCAGCGGAACTCCGGGACAGGGGGTTAACACTGAAGCTTTCTTT. This encodes CASSGTPGQGVNTEAFF. The full variable domain, completed using reference TRBV5-1 and TRBJ1-1, is KAGVTQTPRYLIKTRGQQVTLSCSPISGHRSVSWYQQTPGQGLQFLFEYFSETQRNKGNFPGRFSGRQFSNSRSEMNVSTLELGDSALYLCASSGTPGQGVNTEAFFGQGTRLTVV.

The chain has TRBV6-6 and TRBJ1-4; D remains ambiguous. Germline values: CDR1 MNHNY, CDR2 SVGAGI (reference sequence). This CDR3 is 12 amino acids long. V lost 7 bases, J lost 8 bases, and 11 bases lay in between. The CDR3 DNA follows: TGTGCCAGCAAGAGGGAGTACGAAAAACTGTTTTTT. Protein sequence: CASKREYEKLFF.

This clone was found many times. The V call is TRBV15, the J call TRBJ1-3; D might be TRBD1 (5 bases). The V gene lost 1 base and the J gene lost 1 base, with 14 bases spanning the gap. The CDR3 sequence is 17 residues long. Germline CDR1 is LNHNV and CDR2 is YYDKDF (reference sequence). This CDR3 reads CATSRGRVNLSGNTIYF. In nucleotides, the CDR3 is TGTGCCACCAGCAGAGGCAGGGTTAATTTATCTGGAAACACCATATATTTT.

This chain links TRBV19 with TRBJ1-4, with D perhaps matching TRBD1 (5 bases). This CDR3 contains 15 residues. The V end was cut by 3 bases, the J end by 0 bases, with 8 bases between. The germline CDR1 and CDR2 sequences are LNHDA and SQIVND (reference sequence). The CDR3 nucleotides are TGTGCCAGTAGTATTTCAGGGCCAACTAATGAAAAACTGTTTTTT. As protein: CASSISGPTNEKLFF.

The chain employs TRBV3-1 (or the pseudogene TRBV3-2) and TRBJ1-4; 11 bases are shared with TRBD1. The DNA end is more similar to TRBJ2-2, so the J call may be wrong. The CDR3 is 16 amino acids. The germline gives CDR1 LGHDT, CDR2 YNNKEL (reference sequence). This CDR3 is CASSPNPGTGGLELFF. The CDR3 DNA reads as TGTGCCAGCAGCCCCAACCCCGGGACAGGGGGTCTGGAGCTGTTTTTT.

V gene TRBV28 combines with J gene TRBJ1-4, with 7 positions matching TRBD1. V lost 4 bases, J lost 3 bases, and 14 bases stayed unmatched. There are 18 residues in the CDR3. In germline, CDR1 is MDHEN, CDR2 SYDVKM. This chain's CDR3 is CASSSYPGQAGPNEKLFF. The DNA for the CDR3 is TGTGCCAGCAGTTCCTACCCCGGACAGGCCGGGCCTAATGAAAAACTGTTTTTT.

This chain joins TRBV2 and TRBJ1-1, with a tentative D call TRBD1 (5 bases). The CDR3 consists of 13 residues. Trimming removed 5 bases at V and 2 bases at J, with 9 bases between. From germline, CDR1 is SNHLY and CDR2 FYNNEI. The CDR3 nucleotides are TGTGCCAGCAGTAACCAGGGTAACACTGAAGCTTTCTTT. Translation gives CASSNQGNTEAFF.